Each of the 12 T cell receptor beta chains below was sequenced from the same sample in a study of read filtering for tumor transcriptome and immune sequencing. Molecular barcoded adaptors covering alpha/delta and beta/gamma chains were used on around 400 ng RNA. TCRdb called the reads again in MiXCR, with one record for every CDR3 protein. The sample holds roughly 67,000 distinct CDR3 sequences, approximately 18% seen once. Sequenced material: a population of CD138-negative cells sorted from bone marrow. The receptor set was obtained from a donor at least 40 years old with multiple myeloma.

This clonotype was detected many times. In DNA, the CDR3 is TGCGCCAGCAGCTGGGGACAGGGCCCTTACAATGAGCAGTTCTTC. It encodes CASSWGQGPYNEQFF. This chain joins TRBV5-1 and TRBJ2-1; 9 bases align to TRBD1. Germline V lookup: CDR1 SGHRS, CDR2 YFSETQ. The CDR3 consists of 15 residues. The V and J ends lost 3 bases and 4 bases, in that order; junction bases with no gene match: 5.

This clonotype was recorded many times. The V gene is TRBV18, the J gene TRBJ1-4, with 7 bases fitting TRBD1. The germline CDR1 and CDR2 sequences are KGHSH and LQKENI. Trimming cost V 1 base and J 7 bases; bases outside gene matches: 3. The CDR3 is 14 residues long. The CDR3 is CASSPRGGREKLFF. The CDR3 DNA reads as TGTGCCAGCTCACCACGAGGGGGCCGTGAAAAACTGTTTTTT.

This clonotype was detected only a few times. A much larger clone lies a single base off, so this may be a read error. The rearrangement uses TRBV5-1 and TRBJ2-1, with TRBD1 identical over 9 bases. CDR3 length: 14 residues. Germline assignment: CDR1 SGHRS and CDR2 YFSETQ. CDR3 DNA sequence: TGCGCCAGCAGCCGGGACAGGGACTACAGTGAGCAGTTCTTC. The encoded protein is CASSRDRDYSEQFF.

To note about this clonotype: A much larger clone is a single base away; this may be a read error. This chain connects TRBV19 to TRBJ2-2, with 10 bases that match TRBD2. CDR3 size: 15 residues. Germline loops: CDR1 LNHDA, CDR2 SQIVND (reference sequence). V lost 5 bases and J lost 6; bases outside the gene matches: 6. CDR3: CASSVLAGVAGELFF. For the CDR3, the DNA is TGTGCCAGTAGTGTCCTAGCGGGAGTCGCCGGGGAGCTGTTTTTT.

At least ten counts were recorded for this clonotype. J is TRBJ2-1 and V is TRBV30; 7 bases align to TRBD2. The CDR3 has 14 residues. With V trimmed by 0 bases and J by 6 bases, 5 bases remained unmatched. Germline V gives CDR1 GTSNPN, CDR2 SVGIG (reference sequence). The CDR3 sequence: CAWSVLAILNEQFF. CDR3 coding DNA: TGTGCCTGGAGTGTACTAGCGATACTCAATGAGCAGTTCTTC.

CDR3 in amino acids: CSVEDPRSRIAPDEQFF. The CDR3, as DNA: TGCAGCGTTGAAGATCCTCGGTCTAGGATTGCTCCGGATGAGCAGTTCTTC. The chain uses TRBV29-1 and TRBJ2-1, with no clear D. V lost 0 bases to trimming and J lost 8 bases, with 23 bases between them. The CDR3 is 17 amino acids. Germline V gene lookup returns CDR1 SQVTM and CDR2 ANQGSEA.

In its sample, this clonotype was seen many times. The chain joins TRBV20-1 to TRBJ2-1; a possible D gene is TRBD2 (5 bases). The CDR3 covers 12 residues. Germline-derived CDR1 and CDR2 are DFQATT and SNEGSKA (reference sequence). The V end lost 3 bases, the J end lost 8 bases, and 11 bases lay between the germline ends. CDR3 nucleotide sequence: TGCAGTGCTAGTACTACCGGGGATGAGCAGTTCTTC. Protein sequence: CSASTTGDEQFF.

This clonotype was picked up many times. The chain recombines TRBV4-1 with TRBJ1-1; D is undetermined. Germline V gene lookup returns CDR1 MGHRA and CDR2 YSYEKL. The V end lost 3 bases, the J end lost 5 bases, and 10 bases lay between the germline ends. This CDR3 is built from 13 residues. CDR3 bases: TGCGCCAGCAGCCAGCAAATGCAGACTGAAGCTTTCTTT. Its translation is CASSQQMQTEAFF.

This clonotype was seen at least ten times. This chain links TRBV20-1 with TRBJ2-5, with 12 bases fitting TRBD2. Trimming took 2 bases from V and 3 from J; bases not matched to a gene: 1. Germline-derived CDR1 and CDR2 are DFQATT and SNEGSKA (reference sequence). This CDR3 has 14 amino acids. The DNA for the CDR3 is TGCAGTGCTAGACTAGCGGGGGGGAAAGAGACCCAGTACTTC. Encoded protein: CSARLAGGKETQYF.

A note on this clonotype: One end of the junction varies from germline; a read error may be responsible. V and J are TRBV29-1 and TRBJ2-1, with D perhaps given as TRBD1 or TRBD2 (8 bases each). Germline loops: CDR1 SQVTM, CDR2 ANQGSEA. The CDR3 is made up of 13 amino acids. CDR3 loop: CIGRAGGHNEQFF. The CDR3 bases are TGCATCGGGAGGGCAGGGGGCCACAATGAGCAGTTCTTT.

This clonotype was observed at least ten times. CDR3 loop: CASSPLVALDTQYF. The CDR3 DNA reads TGTGCCAGCAGCCCCCTGGTAGCGTTGGATACGCAGTATTTT. The chain carries TRBV14 and TRBJ2-3; weak D call: TRBD2 (5 bases). Trimming removed 4 bases from V and 6 bases from J, with 14 bases in between. CDR3 size: 14 residues. CDR1 is SGHDN and CDR2 is FVKESK in the germline V gene.

This clonotype was seen repeatedly, ten times or more. V gene TRBV14 combines with J gene TRBJ2-7; D might be TRBD1 (6 bases). The CDR3 length is 15 residues. Trimming cost V 2 bases and J 3 bases, with 14 bases left between them. Germline-derived CDR1 and CDR2 are SGHDN and FVKESK. The CDR3 DNA reads TGTGCCAGCAGCCAAAGTAGGCAGGGGAACTACGAGCAGTACTTC. Translation gives CASSQSRQGNYEQYF.